The following is a TCR beta chain sequence with its context. The target antigen is unknown. This CDR3 is built from 14 residues. V lost 5 bases, J lost 2 bases, and 13 bases lay in between. Germline CDR1 is LNHDA and CDR2 is SQIVND (reference sequence). Produced via immunoSEQ multiplex PCR; TCRdb's table is partial and in-frame only. The table includes fewer than 75,000 clones, 88% detected once. This sample stems from a study of OX40 agonist ivuxolimab in advanced cancers. Study-wide context: Ivuxolimab is an agonistic anti-OX40 (CD134) antibody, and patients were treated with it. Among those treated, three patients had partial responses, one with hepatocellular carcinoma and two with cutaneous melanoma. Earlier treatment with anti-PD-1, anti-PD-L1 or anti-CTLA-4 was permitted, and 30% to 40% had received some. Study-wide points: More expanded clones were seen, on average, in CD8+ T cells than in CD4+.

Source: CD4+ or CD8+ T cells sorted from blood, taken in a trial of the OX40 agonist ivuxolimab. The J gene is TRBJ2-7, the V gene TRBV19; D is unclear. The source of this sequence is an adult with an advanced solid tumor such as melanoma, head and neck, liver or kidney cancer. The CDR3 loop reads CASSLVFRAYEQYF. In DNA, the CDR3 is TGTGCCAGTAGTCTGGTTTTCAGAGCCTACGAGCAGTACTTC.